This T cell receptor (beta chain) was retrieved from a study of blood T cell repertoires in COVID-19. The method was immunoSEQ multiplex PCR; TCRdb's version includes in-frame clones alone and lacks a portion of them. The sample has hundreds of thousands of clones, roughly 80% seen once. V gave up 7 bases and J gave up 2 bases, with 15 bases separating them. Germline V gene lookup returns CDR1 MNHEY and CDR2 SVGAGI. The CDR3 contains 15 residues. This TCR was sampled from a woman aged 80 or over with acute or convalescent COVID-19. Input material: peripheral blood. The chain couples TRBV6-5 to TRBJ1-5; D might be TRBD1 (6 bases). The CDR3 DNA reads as TGTGCCAGCACCTCTCGGGCAGGGGGCAATCAGCCCCAGCATTTT. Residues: CASTSRAGGNQPQHF.